The sequence of this TCR beta chain was determined in a study of cytomegalovirus exposure and HLA in healthy donors. The germline V and J ends were trimmed by 1 base and 5 bases, with 8 bases remaining between them. The germline V gene encodes CDR1 SGHTA and CDR2 FQGTGA. The CDR3 is 13 residues long. The study ran its PCR with 60 Vbeta and 13 Jbeta primers. Here immunoSEQ multiplex PCR was the method, and the copy in TCRdb shows in-frame clones only, minus some. The repertoire table contains around 88,000 clones. Input material: PBMCs. This clonotype was obtained from a girl aged 10-17 years in good health and CMV-seropositive. This chain links TRBV7-3 with TRBJ2-5; no clear D gene. The CDR3 DNA sequence: TGTGCCAGCAGCTTAAATCCCAGGGAGACCCAGTACTTC. Encoded protein: CASSLNPRETQYF.